The clone carrying this TCR beta chain has only one observation. No antigen is known for it. TCRdb keeps only in-frame clones here, not all; method: immunoSEQ multiplex PCR. The sample contains approximately 10,000 clones, approximately 80% of which appear only once. V was cut by 7 bases and J by 8 bases, with 11 bases left in between. This CDR3 has 11 residues. Germline CDR1 is MNHEY and CDR2 is SVGAGI. This record comes from a study of regulatory dendritic cells for organ transplantation. Study-level points and caveats: Mature dendritic cells appeared to drive more memory CD8+ clonal expansion than regulatory ones. Naive T cells showed high diversity, memory cells less, memory CD8+ least.

CFSE-labeled sorted T cells met regulatory or mature dendritic cells for over 4 days. This receptor was obtained from a human donor in good health. Sequenced: memory CD4+ T cells from blood cultured with dendritic cells. Specified subset: CD45RO+ memory T cells. The rearrangement joins TRBV6-5 to TRBJ1-2; perhaps TRBD1 as D (5 bases). The CDR3 loop reads CASTRGKGYTF. The DNA of the CDR3 is TGTGCCAGCACCCGGGGGAAGGGCTACACCTTC.